This TCR beta chain came from a study of blood T cell repertoires in COVID-19. The ends lost 4 bases at V and 7 bases at J; junction bases unmatched: 7. CDR3 size: 15 residues. Germline CDR1 and CDR2: SGHRS and YFSETQ. Here immunoSEQ multiplex PCR was the method, and the copy in TCRdb shows in-frame clones only, minus some. The top ten hold more than 2.5% of the sample, which has approximately 200,000 clones, about four fifths seen once. Participant-given clinical history determined each cohort assignment. Sequenced material: PBMCs or T cells enriched from blood (not recorded which). J is TRBJ2-1 and V is TRBV5-1; 11 bases are a match to TRBD2. The clonotype originates from a woman aged 25 to 45 who had recovered from COVID-19. CDR3 nucleotide sequence: TGCGCCAGCAGCCCCGGACTAGCGGGTGGAAATGAGCAGTTCTTC. It encodes CASSPGLAGGNEQFF.